This T cell receptor beta chain was obtained from a study of molecular identifiers for immune sequencing clone quantification. The CDR3 totals 14 residues. J lost 1 base, V lost 6 bases, and 8 bases had no gene match. Germline V gives CDR1 SQVTM, CDR2 ANQGSEA. TCRdb recomputed calls from the PCR reads with MiXCR, one row per CDR3 protein. The sample carries 400,000 to 600,000 distinct CDR3 sequences, about a quarter recorded once. This receptor was identified in a human donor in good health. Some libraries in this study had Jurkat cell RNA spiked in. The material sequenced was naive CD8+ T cells from blood, with Jurkat cell RNA spiked in. As to subset: FACS-sorted CD8+CD4-CCR7+CD45RA+ naive T cells. This chain uses TRBV29-1 with TRBJ2-5, with 7 bases aligning to TRBD2. CDR3 DNA: TGCAGCGTAGCCCTGGGGGGGTTCCAAGAGACCCAGTACTTC. It translates to CSVALGGFQETQYF.